The subject of this entry is one TCR beta chain. The sample belongs to a study of control samples from healthy donors and cancer patients. The CDR3 runs to 12 residues. V shed 4 bases and J shed 2 bases, with 5 bases lying between them. Germline values: CDR1 SNHLY, CDR2 FYNNEI. The repertoire was sequenced with immunoSEQ multiplex PCR; TCRdb's copy has only in-frame clones and lacks some. The sample includes 150,000 or so clones, approximately 92% of them seen just once. The sequencing sample was made of blood. This clonotype was obtained from a woman in her sixties in good health. This chain links TRBV2 with TRBJ1-2, with D hard to call. CDR3 region: CASSAVNYGYTF. DNA of the CDR3: TGTGCCAGCAGTGCAGTGAACTATGGCTACACCTTC.